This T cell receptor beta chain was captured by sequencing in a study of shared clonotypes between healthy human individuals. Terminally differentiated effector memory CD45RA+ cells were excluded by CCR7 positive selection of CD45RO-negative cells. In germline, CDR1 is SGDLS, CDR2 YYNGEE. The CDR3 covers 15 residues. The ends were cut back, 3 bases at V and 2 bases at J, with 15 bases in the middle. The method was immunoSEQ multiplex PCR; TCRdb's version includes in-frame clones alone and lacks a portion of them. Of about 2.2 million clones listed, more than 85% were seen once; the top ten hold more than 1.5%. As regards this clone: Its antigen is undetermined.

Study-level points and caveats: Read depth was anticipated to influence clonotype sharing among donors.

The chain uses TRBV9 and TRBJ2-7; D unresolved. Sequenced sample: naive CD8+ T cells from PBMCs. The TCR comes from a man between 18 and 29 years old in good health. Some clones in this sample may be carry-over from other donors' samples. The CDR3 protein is CASSALPASTYEQYF. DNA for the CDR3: TGTGCCAGCAGCGCACTACCGGCCTCAACCTACGAGCAGTACTTC. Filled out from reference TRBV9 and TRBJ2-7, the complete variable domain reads DSGVTQTPKHLITATGQRVTLRCSPRSGDLSVYWYQQSLDQGLQFLIQYYNGEERAKGNILERFSAQQFPDLHSELNLSSLELGDSALYFCASSALPASTYEQYFGPGTRLTVT.